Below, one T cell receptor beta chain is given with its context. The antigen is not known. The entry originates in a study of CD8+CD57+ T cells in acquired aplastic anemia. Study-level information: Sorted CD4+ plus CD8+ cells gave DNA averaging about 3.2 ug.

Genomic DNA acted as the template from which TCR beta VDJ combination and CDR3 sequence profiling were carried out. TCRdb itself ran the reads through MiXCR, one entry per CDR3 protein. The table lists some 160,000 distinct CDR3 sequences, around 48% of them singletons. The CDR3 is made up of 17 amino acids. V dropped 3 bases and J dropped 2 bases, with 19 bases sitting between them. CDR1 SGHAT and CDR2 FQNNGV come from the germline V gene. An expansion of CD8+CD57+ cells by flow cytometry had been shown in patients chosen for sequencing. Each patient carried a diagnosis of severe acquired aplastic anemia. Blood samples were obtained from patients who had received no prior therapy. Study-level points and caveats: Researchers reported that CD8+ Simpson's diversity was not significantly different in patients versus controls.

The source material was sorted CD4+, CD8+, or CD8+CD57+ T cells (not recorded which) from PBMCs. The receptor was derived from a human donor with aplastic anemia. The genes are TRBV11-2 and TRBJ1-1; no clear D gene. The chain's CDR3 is CASSFRAGNMGNTEAFF. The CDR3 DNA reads TGTGCCAGCAGCTTCCGGGCTGGGAATATGGGAAACACTGAAGCTTTCTTT.